A single sample is the source of the 15 T cell receptor beta chains below, sequenced in a study of shared clonotypes between healthy human individuals. This table comes from immunoSEQ multiplex PCR, and its TCRdb copy is limited to in-frame clones, with some not included. In the table there are over 2 million clones, about nine tenths of which are singletons. Sequenced material: naive CD4+ T cells from PBMCs. Subset denoted: CD45RA+ positively selected. These TCRs come from a man between 18 and 35 years old in good health. Some clones in this sample may be carry-over from other donors' samples.

The chain couples TRBV7-3 to TRBJ1-2; TRBD1 aligns across 7 bases. Germline CDR1 and CDR2: SGHTA and FQGTGA. The CDR3 is 13 amino acids. After removal of 1 base from V and 4 bases from J, the junction contained 0 bases not matched to a gene. The DNA for the CDR3 is TGTGCCAGCAGCTTAAGGGACAGCTATGGCTACACCTTC. Its translation is CASSLRDSYGYTF.

The chain recombines TRBV7-9 with TRBJ2-5, with 7 bases that match TRBD2. The V gene end was trimmed by 5 bases and the J gene end by 4 bases; junction bases not matched to a gene: 7. Germline lookup yields CDR1 SEHNR and CDR2 FQNEAQ (reference sequence). This CDR3 contains 14 residues. CDR3 loop: CASSLSGGRETQYF. The CDR3 DNA sequence: TGTGCCAGCAGCCTTTCGGGGGGACGAGAGACCCAGTACTTC.

This chain links TRBV7-3 with TRBJ2-7; D is undetermined. The CDR3 length is 14 residues. The germline gives CDR1 SGHTA, CDR2 FQGTGA. Trimming pared 5 bases from V and 4 bases from J, leaving 15 bases between. The CDR3 DNA follows: TGTGCCAGCAGCACTGCAGGCGGACCATACGAGCAGTACTTC. As protein: CASSTAGGPYEQYF.

The rearrangement joins TRBV19 to TRBJ1-1; D is unresolved. Looked up from germline, CDR1 is LNHDA and CDR2 is SQIVND (reference sequence). The CDR3 is 12 amino acids. V was cut by 6 bases and J by 1 base, with 6 bases left in between. This CDR3 reads CASRETNTEAFF. The CDR3 DNA sequence: TGTGCCAGTAGAGAAACGAACACTGAAGCTTTCTTT.

The chain recombines TRBV5-6 with TRBJ1-3, with D perhaps matching TRBD1 (5 bases). Trimming took off 2 bases at V and 0 bases at J, with 12 bases between the two ends. Germline assignment: CDR1 SGHDT and CDR2 YYEEEE. CDR3 length equals 16 residues. The CDR3 region is CASSFLQGGSGNTIYF. The CDR3 DNA reads TGTGCCAGCAGCTTTTTGCAGGGCGGCTCTGGAAACACCATATATTTT.

The rearrangement uses TRBV5-4 and TRBJ2-1, with TRBD1 identical over 8 bases. Germline CDR1 SGHNT, CDR2 YYREEE (reference sequence). Unmatched junction bases numbered 5, after V lost 4 bases and J lost 2 bases. The CDR3 is made up of 15 amino acids. CDR3 nucleotide sequence: TGTGCCAGCAGCGCCAGGGGGCGCCCCTACAATGAGCAGTTCTTC. Translation: CASSARGRPYNEQFF.

The rearrangement joins TRBV29-1 to TRBJ1-1; D might be TRBD1 (5 bases). The CDR3 sequence is 12 residues long. With 1 base removed from V and 5 bases from J, the gap between germline ends came to 8 bases. Germline assignment: CDR1 SQVTM and CDR2 ANQGSEA. The CDR3 region is CSVEGEGTEAFF. Written as DNA, the CDR3 is TGCAGCGTTGAAGGGGAGGGGACTGAAGCTTTCTTT.

The chain links TRBV19 to TRBJ2-3; D might be TRBD1 or TRBD2, each matching 5 bases. CDR1 and CDR2 from the germline V gene are LNHDA and SQIVND (reference sequence). The CDR3 is made up of 13 amino acids. Trimming shortened V by 5 bases and J by 5 bases, and 11 bases separated the two germline ends. This CDR3 is CASSERDGDTQYF. In DNA form, the CDR3 reads TGTGCCAGTAGTGAACGGGACGGAGATACGCAGTATTTT.

The genes are TRBV30 and TRBJ2-7; D may be TRBD1 (6 bases). V gave up 2 bases and J gave up 5 bases, with 13 bases separating them. Germline-derived CDR1 and CDR2 are GTSNPN and SVGIG (reference sequence). This CDR3 region has 13 residues. CDR3 sequence (DNA): TGTGCCTGGAGTAAACAGGGTTTGCACGAGCAGTACTTC. Its translation: CAWSKQGLHEQYF.

In the case of this clone: The sample contains more than one DNA sequence encoding this CDR3. The chain carries TRBV2 and TRBJ1-1; possibly TRBD1 for D (6 bases). This CDR3 spans 13 amino acids. Germline V gives CDR1 SNHLY, CDR2 FYNNEI. Trimming removed 6 bases from V and 0 bases from J, with 8 bases in between. The CDR3 DNA reads as TGTGCCAGCAGGGGGACATTGAACACTGAAGCTTTCTTT. It yields the protein CASRGTLNTEAFF.

This chain joins TRBV6-6 and TRBJ1-1; D is undetermined. Germline values: CDR1 MNHNY, CDR2 SVGAGI (reference sequence). Trimming pared 6 bases from V and 5 bases from J, leaving 16 bases between. This CDR3 is built from 14 residues. CDR3 DNA: TGTGCCAGCAGACCGGAGTTTGATTGGACTGAAGCTTTCTTT. Amino acid sequence: CASRPEFDWTEAFF.

CDR3 loop: CASSFPRDSGEQYF. CDR3 bases: TGTGCCAGCAGTTTCCCGAGGGACAGCGGCGAGCAGTACTTC. The rearrangement joins TRBV28 to TRBJ2-7, with TRBD1 matching over 7 bases. V was pared by 3 bases and J by 6 bases, with 8 bases of the junction left unmatched. This CDR3 is built from 14 residues. Germline V gene sequence: CDR1 MDHEN, CDR2 SYDVKM.

This chain connects TRBV5-1 to TRBJ2-7; D uncertain. Germline V gene data show CDR1 as SGHRS and CDR2 as YFSETQ. This CDR3 is built from 15 residues. V lost 0 bases and J 6 bases, leaving 16 bases between the germline ends. This CDR3 reads CASSLGLHRSGEQYF. The CDR3 bases are TGCGCCAGCAGCTTGGGTCTCCACCGAAGTGGCGAGCAGTACTTC.

Turning to this clone: The same CDR3 can be traced to other DNA sequences in this sample. This chain links TRBV18 with TRBJ2-7; D gene unclear. CDR3 length: 14 residues. The germline CDR1 and CDR2 sequences are KGHSH and LQKENI. The ends were cut back, 2 bases at V and 2 bases at J, with 10 bases in the middle. The CDR3 region is CASSPSSGTYEQYF. CDR3 in DNA: TGTGCCAGCTCACCATCGTCAGGAACCTACGAGCAGTACTTC.

The chain has TRBV6-1 and TRBJ2-1, with a tentative D call TRBD2 (5 bases). Germline CDR1 is MNHNS and CDR2 is SASEGT. The CDR3 has 13 amino acids. The V end lost 4 bases, the J end lost 3 bases, and 7 bases lay between the germline ends. As DNA, the CDR3 is TGTGCCAGCAGTGGGGAGTTCTACAATGAGCAGTTCTTC. Translation gives CASSGEFYNEQFF.